Listed below are T cell receptor beta chains from one sample, sequenced in a study of T cells expressing NK-cell markers. After re-calling the 5' RACE reads, TCRdb lists one entry per CDR3 protein, DNA absent. Recorded for this sample: fewer than 200,000 distinct CDR3 sequences. The specimen sequenced was blood T cells: a sorted CD56 or NKG2C T cell subset, CD4+ or CD8+ T cells, or bulk PBMC T cells (not recorded which). All receptors derive from a woman aged 18 to 75 in good health. The CDR3 runs from the conserved cysteine through the conserved F or W. Each record gives: J gene, V gene, CDR3 protein.

J: TRBJ2-2; V: TRBV7-9; CDR3: CASRSRGPANTGELFF
J: TRBJ2-1; V: TRBV21-1; CDR3: CASWLAGASYNEQFF
J: TRBJ2-3; V: TRBV7-7; CDR3: CASSRDSGSTDTQYF
J: TRBJ1-1; V: TRBV27; CDR3: CASRARDRGRTEAFF
J: TRBJ2-3; V: TRBV5-1; CDR3: CASSLGQADTQYF
J: TRBJ2-4; V: TRBV15; CDR3: CATSRSGGGENIQYF
J: TRBJ1-1; V: TRBV6-5; CDR3: CASSYKPTPGGQAFF
J: TRBJ2-5; V: TRBV5-1; CDR3: CASSSRLTSGGMETQYF
J: TRBJ2-7; V: TRBV20-1; CDR3: CSAAPRWRELREQYF
J: TRBJ1-2; V: TRBV5-1; CDR3: CASSLEVDGYTF
J: TRBJ2-1; V: TRBV11-1; CDR3: CASSYRRDQGQDSYNEQFF
J: TRBJ2-7; V: TRBV25-1; CDR3: CASSDEIGTGLYEQYF
J: TRBJ1-4; V: TRBV9; CDR3: CASSVGLGQGTDEKLFF
J: TRBJ1-2; V: TRBV27; CDR3: CASSPGVGSLNYGYTF
J: TRBJ2-3; V: TRBV5-6; CDR3: CASSLGQFEDTQYF
J: TRBJ2-1; V: TRBV12-3/TRBV12-4; CDR3: CASSLGTGLNEQFF
J: TRBJ2-3; V: TRBV20-1; CDR3: CSASARGRAGGTDTQYF
J: TRBJ2-4; V: TRBV12-3/TRBV12-4; CDR3: CASSFPLRGDLAKNIQYF
J: TRBJ2-1; V: TRBV20-1; CDR3: CSAPSALAAYNEQFF
J: TRBJ1-3; V: TRBV12-3/TRBV12-4; CDR3: CASSLGNTIYF
J: TRBJ1-6; V: TRBV6-4; CDR3: CASKDGTRNSPLHF
J: TRBJ2-5; V: TRBV2; CDR3: CANGTSREKYQETQYF
J: TRBJ2-3; V: TRBV9; CDR3: CASSVETSGSPDTQYF
J: TRBJ2-1; V: TRBV5-1; CDR3: CASSSGGGQMNEQFF
J: TRBJ2-2; V: TRBV7-8; CDR3: CASSPRGSGTDTGELFF
J: TRBJ2-3; V: TRBV3-1; CDR3: CASSQGSGEGDTQYF
J: TRBJ2-3; V: TRBV7-8; CDR3: CASSLGTSGSRDTQYF
J: TRBJ2-7; V: TRBV3-1; CDR3: CASSQARGTSGRGGYEQYF
J: TRBJ2-7; V: TRBV12-3/TRBV12-4; CDR3: CASSLAPLAGGAWDEQYF
J: TRBJ2-7; V: TRBV7-8; CDR3: CASSTPTSGGIYEQYF
J: TRBJ1-2; V: TRBV6-1; CDR3: CASSPGQGAIGYTF
J: TRBJ2-5; V: TRBV20-1; CDR3: CSARAAGQSEATQYF
J: TRBJ2-6; V: TRBV28; CDR3: CASKGGVRGGANVLTF
J: TRBJ2-7; V: TRBV19; CDR3: CASSIDGTSGGEQYF
J: TRBJ2-5; V: TRBV18; CDR3: CASSPDRQGQTQYF
J: TRBJ2-3; V: TRBV9; CDR3: CASSSEVADLPTDTQYF
J: TRBJ2-7; V: TRBV5-1; CDR3: CASSPDRSYEQYF
J: TRBJ2-7; V: TRBV11-2; CDR3: CASSPAGQVGTYEQYF
J: TRBJ2-5; V: TRBV10-3; CDR3: CAINNPGQETQYF